A selection of T cell receptor beta chains follows, all from one sample in a study of T cell responses to AZD1222 COVID-19 vaccine. The method was immunoSEQ multiplex PCR; TCRdb's version includes in-frame clones alone and lacks a portion of them. This sample carries 140,000 to 150,000 clones, around 90% of them seen once, and the ten largest clones take around 1.7%. The source was peripheral blood, collected 28 days after the second AZD1222 dose. Receptor source: an adult who received the AZD1222 COVID-19 vaccine. Both conserved end residues are part of each CDR3. D genes are given only for firm matches. The size field is filled for only some rows; it gives once, few, many or a size class.

TRBD2	.	TRBJ2-1	TRBV5-1	TGCGCCAGCAGCTTCTACTCCTTTAGCGGGCCAGCGGACAATGAGCAGTTCTTC	CASSFYSFSGPADNEQFF
.	.	TRBJ1-5	TRBV3-1/TRBV3-2	TGTGCCAGCAGCCAGCAGGGGACGGGCGATCAGCCCCAGCATTTT	CASSQQGTGDQPQHF
.	.	TRBJ1-1	TRBV7-2	TGTGCCAGCAGCTTAGAAGCCGGGACTGAAGCTTTCTTT	CASSLEAGTEAFF
TRBD2	.	TRBJ2-2	TRBV25-1	TGTGCCAGCAGCTCACTAGCGGGAGGTATCGGGGAGCTGTTTTTT	CASSSLAGGIGELFF
.	.	TRBJ1-5	TRBV30	TGTGCCTGTGGTGGGGGCAATCAGCCCCAGCATTTT	CACGGGNQPQHF
.	.	TRBJ1-2	TRBV4-1	TGCGCCAGCAACTGGCCTGGTTATGGCTACACCTTC	CASNWPGYGYTF
TRBD1	.	TRBJ1-4	TRBV4-1	TGCGCCAGCAGCCGCGGGACAGGGCCCCTCGGGCGTAATGAAAAACTGTTTTTT	CASSRGTGPLGRNEKLFF
.	.	TRBJ2-2	TRBV7-8	TGTGCCAGCAGCTGTCGACGGCCGCTCACCGGGGAGCTGTTTTTT	CASSCRRPLTGELFF
.	.	TRBJ1-1	TRBV9	TGTGCCAGCAGCCCACGGGATCGGGGGGGCACTGAAGCTTTCTTT	CASSPRDRGGTEAFF
.	.	TRBJ1-4	TRBV6-1	TGTGCCAGCAGTGAGCGACAGGTGAAGGATGAAAAACTGTTTTTT	CASSERQVKDEKLFF
TRBD1	.	TRBJ2-5	TRBV29-1	TGCAGCGTTGAAGCTGAGGGACAGGAGCTTCAAGAGACCCAGTACTTC	CSVEAEGQELQETQYF
.	.	TRBJ2-7	TRBV2	TGTGCCAGCAGGTTGGGACAATTATACGAGCAGTACTTC	CASRLGQLYEQYF
.	few	TRBJ2-7	TRBV5-4	TGTGCCAGCAGCTCGCAGGGGGGCGAGCAGTACTTC	CASSSQGGEQYF
TRBD2	.	TRBJ2-2	TRBV28	TGTGCCAGCAGTCCACCTAGCGGGAGAGAGATGAGCGGGGAGCTGTTTTTT	CASSPPSGREMSGELFF
.	.	TRBJ1-1	TRBV11-2	TGTGCCAGCAGCTCAAAGACAGGAGTGAACACTGAAGCTTTCTTT	CASSSKTGVNTEAFF
TRBD1	.	TRBJ2-7	TRBV7-2	TGTGCCAGCAGCCCTGCTGTGGACAGGGGGCATCACGAGCAGTACTTC	CASSPAVDRGHHEQYF
TRBD2	.	TRBJ2-1	TRBV13	TGTGCCAGCAGCTCGACGAGCGGGAGGGACAATGAGCAGTTCTTC	CASSSTSGRDNEQFF
.	.	TRBJ2-3	TRBV5-3	TGTGCCAGAGGAGGAAGCCCACGTACCACAGATACGCAGTATTTT	CARGGSPRTTDTQYF
TRBD1	.	TRBJ2-7	TRBV19	TGTGCCAGTAGTACCATCAGACAGGGGGGTTCCTACGAGCAGTACTTC	CASSTIRQGGSYEQYF
TRBD2	.	TRBJ2-7	TRBV6-5	TGTGCCAGCAGAGGACTAGCGGGTCCCCACGAGCAGTACTTC	CASRGLAGPHEQYF
TRBD2	once	TRBJ2-2	TRBV9	TGTGCCAGCAGCCCCAGGACTAGCGGGAGTGCGGTGTCCGGGGAGCTGTTTTTT	CASSPRTSGSAVSGELFF
.	.	TRBJ1-2	TRBV28	TGTGCCAGCACCGAAGGAGTCAGTTATGGCTACACCTTC	CASTEGVSYGYTF
.	.	TRBJ2-7	TRBV4-3	TGCGCCAGCAGCCCGACTGAAGGGTCCCCCTACGAGCAGTACTTC	CASSPTEGSPYEQYF
.	once	TRBJ2-3	TRBV13	TGTGCCAGCAGCTTCCGGACTCGCACAGATACGCAGTATTTT	CASSFRTRTDTQYF
TRBD1	.	TRBJ2-2	TRBV5-1	TGCGCCAGCAGACCTTCGGCCGGGACAGGGGGTCTATTGAACACCGGGGAGCTGTTTTTT	CASRPSAGTGGLLNTGELFF
.	.	TRBJ2-5	TRBV30	TGTGCCTGGAGAAACGGAATCCTAGAGACCCAGTACTTC	CAWRNGILETQYF
.	.	TRBJ1-1	TRBV28	TGTGCCAGCAGTCCACAACGAACAGGGACTGAAGCTTTCTTT	CASSPQRTGTEAFF
.	.	TRBJ2-7	TRBV2	TGTGCCAGCAGTGAGGGGGCAGGTTGGGAGCAGTACTTC	CASSEGAGWEQYF
TRBD2	.	TRBJ2-3	TRBV28	TGTGCCAGCAGGCCAAGCGGGAGGGATCGGACAGATACGCAGTATTTT	CASRPSGRDRTDTQYF
TRBD2	.	TRBJ2-1	TRBV7-9	TGTGCCAGCAGCTTAGAGCTAGCGGACAATGAGCAGTTCTTC	CASSLELADNEQFF
.	.	TRBJ2-7	TRBV6-5	TGTGCCAGCAGTAGCCGGGGGAGCGAGCAGTACTTC	CASSSRGSEQYF
.	.	TRBJ2-5	TRBV27	TGTGCCAGCCTACCCCGAGGGACATTGTACCAAGAGACCCAGTACTTC	CASLPRGTLYQETQYF
.	.	TRBJ1-4	TRBV6-5	TGTGCCAGCAGGGACCCAAACGAAAAACTGTTTTTT	CASRDPNEKLFF
TRBD2	few	TRBJ2-7	TRBV7-9	TGTGCCAGCAGCTTAGATCTAGCGGGAGGGCCCTACGAGCAGTACTTC	CASSLDLAGGPYEQYF
.	.	TRBJ2-1	TRBV9	TGTGCCAGCAGCGCGTGGGACTCTAGCTCCTACAATGAGCAGTTCTTC	CASSAWDSSSYNEQFF
.	.	TRBJ2-1	TRBV4-3	TGCGCCAGCAGCCAAGATTCTCGGCGGTACAATGAGCAGTTCTTC	CASSQDSRRYNEQFF
.	.	TRBJ1-2	TRBV29-1	TGCAGCGTTGAGGCGGGGAACTATGGCTACACCTTC	CSVEAGNYGYTF
.	.	TRBJ2-1	TRBV13	TGTGCCAGCAGCTCCTTAACCCGGGACGACAGCGACATCAATGAGCAGTTCTTC	CASSSLTRDDSDINEQFF
TRBD1	.	TRBJ1-5	TRBV28	TGTGCCACGGACCTGGACAGGGGAGGCGGTAGCAATCAGCCCCAGCATTTT	CATDLDRGGGSNQPQHF
.	.	TRBJ2-7	TRBV9	TGTGCCAGCAGCGTAGCAGCTCTGGGCTTATCCTACGAGCAGTACTTC	CASSVAALGLSYEQYF
.	.	TRBJ2-1	TRBV7-9	TGTGCCAGCAGGGGGCAGGTGGTCAATGAGCAGTTCTTC	CASRGQVVNEQFF
TRBD1	.	TRBJ2-2	TRBV24-1	TGTGCCACCAGCTCGGGACAGGGGGCTGACACCGGGGAGCTGTTTTTT	CATSSGQGADTGELFF
.	.	TRBJ2-3	TRBV4-1	TGCGCCAGCAGCCAAGAAGGGGTTAGCACAGATACGCAGTATTTT	CASSQEGVSTDTQYF
.	.	TRBJ2-1	TRBV15	TGTGCCACCAGCAGAGATTTCGTTCGGTGGGGAGTGTCTCGGTACAATGAGCAGTTCTTC	CATSRDFVRWGVSRYNEQFF
TRBD1	.	TRBJ2-3	TRBV6-5	TGTGCCAGCAGATTGGACAGGTACACAGATACGCAGTATTTT	CASRLDRYTDTQYF
TRBD1	.	TRBJ1-2	TRBV4-1	TGCGCCAGCACCAGGAGGCCAGGGGGCGCTGGCTATGGCTACACCTTC	CASTRRPGGAGYGYTF